The 30 T cell receptor beta chains below come from one sample, sequenced in a study of blood T cell repertoires in COVID-19. TCRdb keeps only in-frame clones here, not all; method: immunoSEQ multiplex PCR. The data hold 350,000 to 450,000 clones, with approximately 93% observed a single time. Sequencing was done on a sample of PBMCs or T cells enriched from blood (not recorded which). All receptors come from a middle-aged woman who had been exposed to COVID-19.

The chain links TRBV2 to TRBJ1-1; unclear D gene. V lost 6 bases to trimming and J lost 4 bases, with 12 bases between them. The germline V gene encodes CDR1 SNHLY and CDR2 FYNNEI. This CDR3 is built from 13 residues. The CDR3 DNA follows: TGTGCCAGCAGGGAGTGGATAGGCACTGAAGCTTTCTTT. This codes for CASREWIGTEAFF. Variable domain in full (rest from reference TRBV2 and TRBJ1-1): EPEVTQTPSHQVTQMGQEVILRCVPISNHLYFYWYRQILGQKVEFLVSFYNNEISEKSEIFDDQFSVERPDGSNFTLKIRSTKLEDSAMYFCASREWIGTEAFFGQGTRLTVV.

This chain links TRBV4-1 with TRBJ2-7; TRBD1 agrees at 8 bases. The CDR3 runs 13 residues. Germline values: CDR1 MGHRA, CDR2 YSYEKL. Trimming cost V 3 bases and J 9 bases; bases outside gene matches: 7. CDR3 in amino acids: CASSHGQGGTQYF. The CDR3, as DNA: TGCGCCAGCAGCCACGGACAGGGAGGCACGCAGTACTTC.

The DNA for the CDR3 is TGTGCCAGCAGTCGGACAGGGATAAGCAATCAGCCCCAGCATTTT. Encoded protein: CASSRTGISNQPQHF. V and J are TRBV6-5 and TRBJ1-5; 8 nucleotides match TRBD1. Germline V gene data show CDR1 as MNHEY and CDR2 as SVGAGI. The CDR3 sequence is 15 residues long. V lost 5 bases and J lost 1; bases outside the gene matches: 4.

This rearrangement joins TRBV24-1 to TRBJ2-7; 10 nucleotides match TRBD2. With V trimmed by 7 bases and J by 6 bases, 11 bases remained unmatched. Germline lookup yields CDR1 KGHDR and CDR2 SFDVKD. The CDR3 spans 15 residues. CDR3 in DNA: TGTGCCACCAGCTTGACACCCCGGACTAGCGGCGAGCAGTACTTC. This translates into CATSLTPRTSGEQYF.

The chain carries TRBV27 and TRBJ1-2; 9 nucleotides align to TRBD1. Germline V gene sequence: CDR1 MNHEY, CDR2 SMNVEV (reference sequence). CDR3 length: 15 residues. The ends lost 5 bases at V and 8 bases at J; junction bases unmatched: 12. CDR3 coding DNA: TGTGCCAGCAGTCCCTGGGACAGGGTATCGCCGGGCTACACCTTC. This gives the protein CASSPWDRVSPGYTF.

The genes are TRBV7-2 and TRBJ1-2; D remains ambiguous. The V end was cut by 2 bases, the J end by 3 bases, with 10 bases between. Germline V lookup: CDR1 SGHTA, CDR2 FQGNSA. CDR3 length: 14 amino acids. The CDR3 sequence: CASSLHTDDYGYTF. The CDR3 DNA follows: TGTGCCAGCAGCTTACACACAGATGACTATGGCTACACCTTC.

The chain couples TRBV27 to TRBJ2-6, with D perhaps TRBD1 (5 bases). V was clipped by 5 bases and J by 0 bases, with 14 bases between them. The CDR3 consists of 17 residues. Germline CDR1 is MNHEY and CDR2 is SMNVEV (reference sequence). The CDR3 DNA sequence: TGTGCCAGCAGTCCACTGACAGCATTCTCTGGGGCCAACGTCCTGACTTTC. This encodes CASSPLTAFSGANVLTF. Looking up the rest from reference TRBV27 and TRBJ2-6 gives the full variable domain: EAQVTQNPRYLITVTGKKLTVTCSQNMNHEYMSWYRQDPGLGLRQIYYSMNVEVTDKGDVPEGYKVSRKEKRNFPLILESPSPNQTSLYFCASSPLTAFSGANVLTFGAGSRLTVL.

The rearrangement links TRBV27 to TRBJ2-2; D uncertain. This CDR3 contains 15 residues. Trimming shortened V by 6 bases and J by 0 bases, and 11 bases separated the two germline ends. Germline V gene lookup returns CDR1 MNHEY and CDR2 SMNVEV (reference sequence). CDR3 region: CASSRWQSNTGELFF. The CDR3 bases are TGTGCCAGCAGCCGCTGGCAGTCGAACACCGGGGAGCTGTTTTTT.

The CDR3 DNA follows: TGTGCTAGTGGTTTGGAAGGGGGTACGCAGTATTTT. It encodes CASGLEGGTQYF. V gene TRBV12-5 combines with J gene TRBJ2-3, with a possible D match to TRBD1 (6 bases). CDR3 size: 12 residues. V was clipped by 1 base and J by 8 bases, with 7 bases between them. Germline assignment: CDR1 LGHNT and CDR2 FRNRAP.

This chain connects TRBV5-6 to TRBJ2-2, with TRBD2 matching 7 bases. V lost 5 bases to trimming and J lost 7 bases; unmatched junction nucleotides: 8. CDR1 and CDR2 (germline): SGHDT, YYEEEE. The CDR3 has 14 residues. CDR3: CASRRDYLGGELFF. The CDR3 DNA sequence: TGTGCCAGCAGACGGGACTACTTAGGCGGGGAGCTGTTTTTT. Full variable domain (outside the CDR3, taken from reference TRBV5-6 and TRBJ2-2): DAGVTQSPTHLIKTRGQQVTLRCSPKSGHDTVSWYQQALGQGPQFIFQYYEEEERQRGNFPDRFSGHQFPNYSSELNVNALLLGDSALYLCASRRDYLGGELFFGEGSRLTVL.

The chain carries TRBV11-3 and TRBJ1-1, with D possibly matching TRBD1 (6 bases). CDR3 length: 13 residues. V dropped 7 bases and J dropped 4 bases, with 13 bases sitting between them. The germline gives CDR1 SGHNT, CDR2 YENEEA. The CDR3 DNA reads as TGTGCCAGCAAACACAGGGTGGGCACTGAAGCTTTCTTT. This gives the protein CASKHRVGTEAFF.

This chain joins TRBV5-4 and TRBJ1-3; a possible D gene is TRBD1 (6 bases). V lost 3 bases, J lost 4 bases, and 17 bases lay in between. This CDR3 region has 16 residues. Germline CDR1 SGHNT, CDR2 YYREEE (reference sequence). The CDR3 loop reads CASSSGGPGEGNTIYF. The CDR3 DNA follows: TGTGCCAGCAGCTCCGGGGGGCCCGGAGAAGGAAACACCATATATTTT.

The CDR3 DNA sequence: TGTGCCAGCAGCTTACAGGGACAGGGACAATATGGCTACACCTTC. This codes for CASSLQGQGQYGYTF. V and J are TRBV7-2 and TRBJ1-2; 9 bases agree with TRBD1. V gave up 2 bases and J gave up 5 bases; unmatched junction bases: 6. This CDR3 contains 15 residues. Germline assignment: CDR1 SGHTA and CDR2 FQGNSA.

This chain links TRBV5-8 with TRBJ1-1; D gene ambiguous. The CDR3 is 11 amino acids. Germline assignment: CDR1 SGHTS and CDR2 YDEGEE. Trimming pared 4 bases from V and 8 bases from J, leaving 9 bases between. DNA for the CDR3: TGTGCCAGCAGCAGGGCGGGAGAAGCTTTCTTT. Protein sequence: CASSRAGEAFF.

V usage is TRBV30 and J usage is TRBJ1-1; no clear D. Trimming cost V 8 bases and J 0 bases, with 13 bases left between them. The germline CDR1 and CDR2 sequences are GTSNPN and SVGIG (reference sequence). CDR3 length: 13 amino acids. CDR3 sequence reads: CAVNRVMNTEAFF. The CDR3 bases are TGTGCCGTAAACCGGGTTATGAACACTGAAGCTTTCTTT.

CDR3 sequence reads: CAWSPGSNLRTDTQYF. In nucleotides, the CDR3 is TGTGCCTGGAGTCCGGGGTCTAATCTCCGTACAGATACGCAGTATTTT. The rearrangement uses TRBV30 and TRBJ2-3; maybe TRBD2 (5 bases). V was shortened by 2 bases and J by 3 bases, with 18 bases between the two germline ends. Per the germline V gene, CDR1 is GTSNPN and CDR2 is SVGIG (reference sequence). This CDR3 is 16 amino acids long.

In its sample, this clone was seen once. This chain uses TRBV9 with TRBJ2-2, with 9 bases lining up with TRBD1. The CDR3 has 15 amino acids. The trim removed 0 bases at V and 6 bases at J, leaving 3 bases unmatched. Germline V gives CDR1 SGDLS, CDR2 YYNGEE. This CDR3 is CASSVGDRVAGELFF. As DNA, the CDR3 is TGTGCCAGCAGCGTAGGGGACAGGGTGGCCGGGGAGCTGTTTTTT. Full variable domain (outside the CDR3, taken from reference TRBV9 and TRBJ2-2): DSGVTQTPKHLITATGQRVTLRCSPRSGDLSVYWYQQSLDQGLQFLIQYYNGEERAKGNILERFSAQQFPDLHSELNLSSLELGDSALYFCASSVGDRVAGELFFGEGSRLTVL.

Remarks on this clone: The junction and the germline gene differ at one end; a read error may be behind it. The genes are TRBV24-1 and TRBJ2-1; 7 nucleotides match TRBD2. Germline-derived CDR1 and CDR2 are KGHDR and SFDVKD. The CDR3 totals 16 residues. In nucleotides, the CDR3 is TGTGCCACCAGTGGCCCCGACCGGGGAGGGTACAACGAGCAGTTCTTC. Its translation: CATSGPDRGGYNEQFF.

This clone was counted only a few times. The chain uses TRBV28 and TRBJ2-3, with 9 bases that match TRBD2. The trim removed 3 bases at V and 1 base at J, leaving 2 bases unmatched. There are 15 residues in the CDR3. From germline, CDR1 is MDHEN and CDR2 SYDVKM. The CDR3 sequence is CASSFIAGGTDTQYF. The CDR3 coding sequence is TGTGCCAGCAGTTTCATAGCGGGGGGCACAGATACGCAGTATTTT.

V gene TRBV7-9 combines with J gene TRBJ1-5, with no clear D. CDR1 is SEHNR, CDR2 FQNEAQ, per germline (reference sequence). The CDR3 is 16 residues long. V gave up 1 base and J gave up 7 bases, with 17 bases separating them. The CDR3 region is CASSLGGSLRRQPQHF. Here the CDR3 DNA reads TGTGCCAGCAGCTTAGGTGGTTCGCTCCGGAGACAGCCCCAGCATTTT.

V usage is TRBV24-1 and J usage is TRBJ2-1, with D unclear. The ends were cut back, 3 bases at V and 12 bases at J, with 8 bases in the middle. The CDR3 consists of 11 residues. Germline V gives CDR1 KGHDR, CDR2 SFDVKD. DNA for the CDR3: TGTGCCACCAGTGATCGACTCGGGCAGTTCTTC. It encodes CATSDRLGQFF.

The rearrangement links TRBV9 to TRBJ1-1, with D tentatively TRBD1 (6 bases). Trimming pared 4 bases from V and 10 bases from J, leaving 23 bases between. The CDR3 runs 15 residues. Germline CDR1 is SGDLS and CDR2 is YYNGEE. CDR3 residues: CASSQLGTPGRGAFF. CDR3 DNA: TGTGCCAGCAGCCAATTGGGGACACCTGGAAGGGGAGCTTTCTTT.

The chain uses TRBV19 and TRBJ2-1; 7 bases match TRBD1. CDR1 and CDR2 (germline): LNHDA, SQIVND (reference sequence). The length of the CDR3 is 14 residues. Germline trimming cut 7 bases from V and 2 bases from J; bases unmatched to any gene: 5. The CDR3 loop is CASTQGQPYNEQFF. CDR3 DNA: TGTGCCAGTACCCAGGGACAGCCCTACAATGAGCAGTTCTTC.

The chain links TRBV19 to TRBJ2-6; 8 bases align to TRBD1. V lost 4 bases, J lost 4 bases, and 15 bases stayed unmatched. CDR1 LNHDA and CDR2 SQIVND come from the germline V gene (reference sequence). The CDR3 extends over 19 amino acids. CDR3 coding DNA: TGTGCCAGTAGTAAAGGACAGGGCGCCTCAGGGTCCGGGGCCAACGTCCTGACTTTC. Translating it yields CASSKGQGASGSGANVLTF.

This rearrangement joins TRBV5-1 to TRBJ2-5, with D tentatively TRBD1 (6 bases). The germline V gene encodes CDR1 SGHRS and CDR2 YFSETQ. The CDR3 spans 19 residues. V shed 0 bases and J shed 2 bases, with 23 bases lying between them. The CDR3: CASSLAPPGQGSKQETQYF. The CDR3, as DNA: TGCGCCAGCAGCTTGGCCCCCCCCGGTCAGGGGAGTAAACAAGAGACCCAGTACTTC.

The chain links TRBV27 to TRBJ2-1; 8 bases match TRBD1. V gave up 9 bases and J gave up 5 bases; unmatched junction bases: 12. Germline CDR1 reads MNHEY; CDR2 reads SMNVEV (reference sequence). The CDR3 sequence is 15 residues long. For the CDR3, the DNA is TGTGCCAGTCGCGAGACCGGGACAGGTAACAATGAGCAGTTCTTC. This encodes CASRETGTGNNEQFF.

The rearrangement uses TRBV7-2 and TRBJ1-1, with TRBD1 matching 7 bases. Germline CDR1 reads SGHTA; CDR2 reads FQGNSA. This CDR3 is built from 15 residues. Trimming at V came to 1 base and at J to 4 bases, leaving 6 bases not matched to a gene. The CDR3 here is CASSLGTGFPTEAFF. CDR3 in DNA: TGTGCCAGCAGCTTAGGGACAGGCTTCCCCACTGAAGCTTTCTTT.

The chain recombines TRBV28 with TRBJ1-3, with 8 bases lining up with TRBD1. Germline V gives CDR1 MDHEN, CDR2 SYDVKM. Trimming at V came to 6 bases and at J to 4 bases, leaving 8 bases not matched to a gene. This CDR3 is 15 amino acids long. Written as DNA, the CDR3 is TGTGCCAGCAGCCCACAGGGGGACCAAGGAAACACCATATATTTT. Amino acid sequence: CASSPQGDQGNTIYF.

This chain uses TRBV29-1 with TRBJ2-1; a possible D gene is TRBD2 (5 bases). Germline V gene lookup returns CDR1 SQVTM and CDR2 ANQGSEA. Deletions cut 6 bases from V and 2 bases from J, with 14 bases between. This CDR3 has 14 amino acids. CDR3 protein: CSVNGVEAYNEQFF. The CDR3 DNA reads TGCAGCGTGAACGGGGTCGAAGCCTACAATGAGCAGTTCTTC.

This clone was counted only a few times. The gene calls are TRBV5-4 and TRBJ2-3; possible D gene TRBD2, 8 bases. Trimming took 3 bases from V and 3 from J, leaving 20 bases between them. Germline CDR1 is SGHNT and CDR2 is YYREEE (reference sequence). The CDR3 runs 17 residues. Written as DNA, the CDR3 is TGTGCCAGCAGCTCTGCCGGGGGGGCAGGGGGGACAGATACGCAGTATTTT. It yields the protein CASSSAGGAGGTDTQYF.